One sample yielded the 9 T cell receptor beta chains listed below, sequenced in a study of blood T cell repertoires in COVID-19. Data came from immunoSEQ multiplex PCR; TCRdb stores just in-frame clones and leaves some out. The sample shows some 53,000 clones, around 84% of them seen only once. The sequenced material came from peripheral blood. These receptors all come from an older man with acute or convalescent COVID-19.

V usage is TRBV9 and J usage is TRBJ2-5, with 11 nucleotides matching TRBD2. The CDR3 runs 16 residues. Germline lookup yields CDR1 SGDLS and CDR2 YYNGEE. V gave up 4 bases and J gave up 4 bases; unmatched junction bases: 9. The CDR3 protein is CASSLQLAGATETQYF. CDR3 coding DNA: TGTGCCAGCAGCCTTCAACTAGCGGGAGCTACAGAGACCCAGTACTTC.

This chain uses TRBV19 with TRBJ2-3; TRBD2 matches at 10 bases. The CDR3 runs 14 residues. CDR1 is LNHDA, CDR2 SQIVND, per germline (reference sequence). J lost 1 base, V lost 6 bases, and 1 base had no gene match. The CDR3 bases are TGTGCCAGTAGAACTAGCGGGGGCACAGATACGCAGTATTTT. The encoded protein is CASRTSGGTDTQYF.

The chain joins TRBV29-1 to TRBJ2-2; unclear D gene. Trimming stripped 7 bases from V and 0 bases from J, with 6 bases between. The CDR3 extends over 12 amino acids. Germline values: CDR1 SQVTM, CDR2 ANQGSEA. CDR3 sequence reads: CSAITNTGELFF. CDR3 sequence (DNA): TGCAGCGCTATTACGAACACCGGGGAGCTGTTTTTT.

The J gene is TRBJ2-1, the V gene TRBV24-1, with a weak D call TRBD1 (6 bases). V was clipped by 10 bases and J by 0 bases, with 12 bases between them. CDR1 is KGHDR and CDR2 is SFDVKD in the germline V gene. The CDR3 sequence is 14 residues long. The CDR3 region is CATSTGSSYNEQFF. The DNA of the CDR3 is TGTGCCACTAGTACAGGGAGCTCCTACAATGAGCAGTTCTTC.

The V gene is TRBV19, the J gene TRBJ2-2, with 7 bases lining up with TRBD2. This CDR3 comprises 17 residues. Per germline, CDR1 LNHDA and CDR2 SQIVND (reference sequence). J was trimmed by 7 bases and V by 2 bases; bases with no gene match: 13. CDR3: CASSITSGGGPYGELFF. The CDR3 DNA follows: TGTGCCAGTAGTATAACTTCTGGGGGAGGGCCGTACGGGGAGCTGTTTTTT.

The rearrangement links TRBV6-4 to TRBJ2-7, with 9 bases lining up with TRBD1. The CDR3 length is 13 residues. Per the germline V gene, CDR1 is MRHNA and CDR2 is SNTAGT. V was clipped by 4 bases and J by 5 bases; unmatched bases: 3. The CDR3 region has the DNA TGTGCCAGCAGTGCGGGACAGGGCCACGAGCAGTACTTC. Its translation is CASSAGQGHEQYF.

CDR3 region: CASSYGGSGVRRAHEQFF. CDR3 DNA: TGTGCCAGCAGTTACGGGGGCAGCGGGGTTCGCCGGGCCCATGAGCAGTTCTTC. The chain joins TRBV6-2 or TRBV6-3 to TRBJ2-1, with D maybe TRBD2 (7 bases). Trimming cost V 2 bases and J 8 bases, with 25 bases left between them. Germline V CDR1 and CDR2: MNHEY, SVGEGT. The CDR3 has 18 residues.

V is TRBV5-1 and J is TRBJ2-3; 7 bases are shared with TRBD2. Unmatched junction bases numbered 4, after V lost 1 base and J lost 2 bases. The CDR3 totals 15 residues. Per the germline V gene, CDR1 is SGHRS and CDR2 is YFSETQ. Here the CDR3 reads CASSLSLADTDTQYF. As DNA, the CDR3 is TGCGCCAGCAGCTTGAGTCTAGCGGACACAGATACGCAGTATTTT.

The chain employs TRBV5-4 and TRBJ2-2; perhaps TRBD2 as D (6 bases). CDR1 and CDR2 (germline): SGHNT, YYREEE (reference sequence). V was pared by 3 bases and J by 4 bases, with 13 bases between. The CDR3 has 15 amino acids. For the CDR3, the DNA is TGTGCCAGCAGCTCCTTTAGCGGTTCCACCGGGGAGCTGTTTTTT. Amino acids: CASSSFSGSTGELFF.